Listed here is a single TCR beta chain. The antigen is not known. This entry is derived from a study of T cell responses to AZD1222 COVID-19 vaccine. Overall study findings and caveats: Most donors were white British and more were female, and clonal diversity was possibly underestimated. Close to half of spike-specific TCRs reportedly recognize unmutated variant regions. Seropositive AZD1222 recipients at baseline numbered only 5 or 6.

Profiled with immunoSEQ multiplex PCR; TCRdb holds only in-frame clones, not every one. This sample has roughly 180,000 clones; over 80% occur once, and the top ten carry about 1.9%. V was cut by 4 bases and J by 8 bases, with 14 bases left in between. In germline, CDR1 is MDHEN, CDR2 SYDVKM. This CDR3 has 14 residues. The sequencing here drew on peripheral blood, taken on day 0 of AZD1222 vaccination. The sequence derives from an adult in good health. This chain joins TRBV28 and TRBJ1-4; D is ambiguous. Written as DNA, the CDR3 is TGTGCCAGCAGTTGGGCAACCCCGGGAGAAAAACTGTTTTTT. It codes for CASSWATPGEKLFF.